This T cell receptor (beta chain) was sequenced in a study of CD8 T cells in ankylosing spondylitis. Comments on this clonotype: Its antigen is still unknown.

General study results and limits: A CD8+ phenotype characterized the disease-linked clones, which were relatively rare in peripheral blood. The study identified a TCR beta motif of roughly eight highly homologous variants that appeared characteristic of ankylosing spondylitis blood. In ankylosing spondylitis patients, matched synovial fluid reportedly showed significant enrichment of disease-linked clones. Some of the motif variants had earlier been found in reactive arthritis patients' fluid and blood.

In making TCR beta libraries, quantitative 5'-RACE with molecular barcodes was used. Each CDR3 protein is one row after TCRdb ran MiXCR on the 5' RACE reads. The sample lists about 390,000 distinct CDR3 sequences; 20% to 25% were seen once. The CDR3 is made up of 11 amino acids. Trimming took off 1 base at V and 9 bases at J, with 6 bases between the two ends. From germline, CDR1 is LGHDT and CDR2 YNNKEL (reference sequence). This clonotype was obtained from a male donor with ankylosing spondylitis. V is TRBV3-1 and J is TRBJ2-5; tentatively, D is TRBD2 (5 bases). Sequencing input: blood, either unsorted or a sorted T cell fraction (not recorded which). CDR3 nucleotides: TGTGCCAGCAGCCAAGGGGAGTCCCAGTACTTC. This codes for CASSQGESQYF.